This is a list of T cell receptor beta chains from one sample in a study of blood T cells in healthy people across ages. In TCRdb, the 5' RACE reads were re-called with MiXCR into one record per CDR3 protein. Among about 1,500,000 distinct CDR3 sequences listed, over 25% were seen once. Sequencing used blood. The receptors were gathered from a woman aged 25 to 39 in good health. The conserved cysteine and the conserved F or W are not part of the CDR3 here. Fields, in order: V gene, J gene, CDR3 protein.

TRBV6-2/TRBV6-3	TRBJ2-1	ASSWEGDEQF
TRBV9	TRBJ1-2	ASSVVGFAGYT
TRBV29-1	TRBJ2-7	SRGSSYEQY
TRBV20-1	TRBJ1-2	SAPREGGEGYT
TRBV5-1	TRBJ2-5	ASSASGGMYTQETQY
TRBV7-2	TRBJ2-7	ASSIYHREEGEQY
TRBV10-3	TRBJ2-7	AIRGTGYEQY
TRBV27	TRBJ2-5	ASSLRRTGWETQY
TRBV5-5	TRBJ2-6	ASSLAPVTSGANVLT
TRBV24-1	TRBJ1-4	ATIGPKAGEKLF
TRBV10-3	TRBJ2-7	AISWDRGEEQY
TRBV20-1	TRBJ2-5	SARANRGLRETQY
TRBV5-1	TRBJ2-3	ASSPDRGRITDTQY
TRBV5-1	TRBJ2-3	ASSTGLAEDTQY
TRBV2	TRBJ2-7	ASSDSRSAFDYEQY
TRBV6-1	TRBJ2-1	ASSERPRWYNEQF
TRBV12-3/TRBV12-4	TRBJ1-4	ASSSQGTEKLF
TRBV10-3	TRBJ1-2	AISEFQGYGYT
TRBV29-1	TRBJ1-2	SVAHGLYGYT
TRBV4-3	TRBJ2-1	ASSQDGGAPYNEQF
TRBV10-2	TRBJ2-4	ASSEGTGEYIQY
TRBV6-1	TRBJ2-7	ASSVARHYEQY
TRBV7-2	TRBJ2-5	ATSTGGLRNEQY
TRBV7-2	TRBJ1-2	ASSFGGGDGYT
TRBV19	TRBJ2-1	TSSTQGFGEQF
TRBV5-1	TRBJ1-3	ASSTGTGGGNTIY
TRBV5-6	TRBJ2-3	VSSSQRTDTQY
TRBV7-9	TRBJ2-1	ASSLVARGYNEQF
TRBV10-3	TRBJ2-5	ASKTRDQETQY
TRBV7-2	TRBJ1-1	ASARQGAGTEAF
TRBV5-6	TRBJ1-2	ASSPPTGTNYGYT
TRBV21-1	TRBJ2-1	ATLSYPNYNEQF
TRBV7-9	TRBJ2-5	ASSRTGTSGSAGETQY
TRBV5-1	.	ASSQRETGTFYEQY
TRBV27	TRBJ2-3	ASTRKGQGGTDTQY
TRBV29-1	TRBJ2-7	SVGRGEGYEQY
TRBV20-1	TRBJ1-2	SAVPTEPSNYGYT
TRBV18	TRBJ2-6	ASSPPSVSGANVLT
TRBV6-5	TRBJ1-2	ASSYGAEGYT
TRBV20-1	TRBJ2-5	SAHRFPQETQY
TRBV5-1	TRBJ2-3	ASEEQGTDTQY
TRBV28	TRBJ2-7	ASRTLLGYEQY
TRBV7-9	TRBJ1-5	ASSSSGAGGLAPQH
TRBV28	TRBJ2-4	ANSLQGRVYNEQY
TRBV28	TRBJ1-1	ASSLRSAGAKREAF